The rows below give T cell receptor beta chains drawn from one sample of a study of OX40 agonist ivuxolimab in advanced cancers. Sequencing was performed with immunoSEQ multiplex PCR; in TCRdb, only in-frame clones are kept and a portion is missing. The sample records nearly 110,000 clones, around 93% being singletons. This sample comprised CD4+ or CD8+ T cells sorted from blood, obtained in a trial of the OX40 agonist ivuxolimab. These receptors all come from an adult with an advanced solid tumor such as melanoma, head and neck, liver or kidney cancer. Both conserved end residues are part of each CDR3. D genes are given only for firm matches.

cdr3_aa: CASSPMAGYEQYF; v_call: TRBV28; cdr3_length: 13; j_call: TRBJ2-7; d_call: NA
cdr3_aa: CASSEHKAGELFF; v_call: TRBV10-2; cdr3_length: 13; j_call: TRBJ2-2; d_call: NA
cdr3_aa: CASSSGYNEQFF; v_call: TRBV7-2; cdr3_length: 12; j_call: TRBJ2-1; d_call: NA
cdr3_aa: CASSRQGFTDTQYF; v_call: TRBV6-5; cdr3_length: 14; j_call: TRBJ2-3; d_call: TRBD1
cdr3_aa: CSARQGGWNNEQFF; v_call: TRBV29-1; cdr3_length: 14; j_call: TRBJ2-1; d_call: NA
cdr3_aa: CASSLSGSSYNEQFF; v_call: TRBV27; cdr3_length: 15; j_call: TRBJ2-1; d_call: TRBD2
cdr3_aa: CASTFLRLAEDNEQFF; v_call: TRBV6-9; cdr3_length: 16; j_call: TRBJ2-1; d_call: TRBD2
cdr3_aa: CASSPGQVNTEAFF; v_call: TRBV18; cdr3_length: 14; j_call: TRBJ1-1; d_call: NA
cdr3_aa: CASSVGQPSSYNEQFF; v_call: TRBV9; cdr3_length: 16; j_call: TRBJ2-1; d_call: NA
cdr3_aa: CASSPRATYEQYF; v_call: TRBV18; cdr3_length: 13; j_call: TRBJ2-7; d_call: NA
cdr3_aa: CASSEGYTGELFF; v_call: TRBV6-5; cdr3_length: 13; j_call: TRBJ2-2; d_call: NA
cdr3_aa: CASSLMGARRSTDTQYF; v_call: TRBV7-6; cdr3_length: 17; j_call: TRBJ2-3; d_call: NA
cdr3_aa: CASSLLAGGVTDTQYF; v_call: TRBV27; cdr3_length: 16; j_call: TRBJ2-3; d_call: TRBD2
cdr3_aa: CASSPHEPPSGRRETQYF; v_call: TRBV7-2; cdr3_length: 18; j_call: TRBJ2-5; d_call: TRBD2
cdr3_aa: CASSSPQGADYNEQFF; v_call: TRBV7-9; cdr3_length: 16; j_call: TRBJ2-1; d_call: TRBD1
cdr3_aa: CASSLATSNQPQHF; v_call: TRBV5-6; cdr3_length: 14; j_call: TRBJ1-5; d_call: NA
cdr3_aa: CASSTLYSGGSGNTIYF; v_call: TRBV2; cdr3_length: 17; j_call: TRBJ1-3; d_call: NA
cdr3_aa: CASSFGQTTEAFF; v_call: TRBV5-6; cdr3_length: 13; j_call: TRBJ1-1; d_call: NA
cdr3_aa: CASSPNRDGQPQHF; v_call: TRBV7-3; cdr3_length: 14; j_call: TRBJ1-5; d_call: NA
cdr3_aa: CASGSARNTGELFF; v_call: TRBV2; cdr3_length: 14; j_call: TRBJ2-2; d_call: NA
cdr3_aa: CASSLAGPDRGSGYTF; v_call: TRBV7-2; cdr3_length: 16; j_call: TRBJ1-2; d_call: TRBD1
cdr3_aa: CASSLRRPGNEQFF; v_call: TRBV18; cdr3_length: 14; j_call: TRBJ2-1; d_call: NA
cdr3_aa: CASSLIGQGNYNEQFF; v_call: TRBV5-6; cdr3_length: 16; j_call: TRBJ2-1; d_call: TRBD1
cdr3_aa: CASSLNPSGSKGTQYF; v_call: TRBV7-3; cdr3_length: 16; j_call: TRBJ2-5; d_call: TRBD2
cdr3_aa: CASSLGSSYEQYF; v_call: TRBV11-3; cdr3_length: 13; j_call: TRBJ2-7; d_call: NA
cdr3_aa: CASSSGLGGNTEAFF; v_call: TRBV11-3; cdr3_length: 15; j_call: TRBJ1-1; d_call: NA
cdr3_aa: CASSAGDIYNEQFF; v_call: TRBV28; cdr3_length: 14; j_call: TRBJ2-1; d_call: TRBD2
cdr3_aa: CASERVRTYEQYF; v_call: TRBV28; cdr3_length: 13; j_call: TRBJ2-7; d_call: NA
cdr3_aa: CASSSPGTSVAKNIQYF; v_call: TRBV28; cdr3_length: 17; j_call: TRBJ2-4; d_call: TRBD2
cdr3_aa: CASSSTASGPAYEQYF; v_call: TRBV5-1; cdr3_length: 16; j_call: TRBJ2-7; d_call: TRBD2
cdr3_aa: CASSEILSGTQYF; v_call: TRBV10-2; cdr3_length: 13; j_call: TRBJ2-5; d_call: NA
cdr3_aa: CASSVSGRGGNEQFF; v_call: TRBV7-3; cdr3_length: 15; j_call: TRBJ2-1; d_call: TRBD2
cdr3_aa: CASSDPTVNTIYF; v_call: TRBV6-1; cdr3_length: 13; j_call: TRBJ1-3; d_call: NA